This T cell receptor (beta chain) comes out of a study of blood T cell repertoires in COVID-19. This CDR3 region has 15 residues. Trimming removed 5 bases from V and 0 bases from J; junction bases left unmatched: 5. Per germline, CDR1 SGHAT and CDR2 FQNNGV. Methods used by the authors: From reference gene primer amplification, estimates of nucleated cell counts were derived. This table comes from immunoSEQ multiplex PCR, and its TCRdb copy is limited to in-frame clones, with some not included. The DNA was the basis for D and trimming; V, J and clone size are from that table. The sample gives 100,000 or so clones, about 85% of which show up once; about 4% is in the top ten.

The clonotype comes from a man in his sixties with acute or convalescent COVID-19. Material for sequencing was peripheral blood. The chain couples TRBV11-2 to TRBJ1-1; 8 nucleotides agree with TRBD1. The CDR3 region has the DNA TGTGCCAGCAGCCGAAGGACAGGGATGAACACTGAAGCTTTCTTT. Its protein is CASSRRTGMNTEAFF.